The 27 T cell receptor beta chains below were found in one sample sequenced in a study of CD8+ T cells in alopecia areata. Once RNA had been extracted, it was reverse transcribed into cDNA to act as the sequencing template. Produced via immunoSEQ multiplex PCR; TCRdb's table is partial and in-frame only. The sample includes roughly 150,000 clones, about 56% of them seen just once. The treatment: oral pan-JAK inhibitor, 5-10 mg twice daily. Specimen: CD8+ T cells sorted from blood, collected at week 4, from a patient treated with tofacitinib. The receptors derive from a human donor with alopecia areata.

The rearrangement links TRBV9 to TRBJ1-1; no reliable D call. The CDR3 loop spans 14 amino acids. From germline, CDR1 is SGDLS and CDR2 YYNGEE. V lost 0 bases and J lost 5, with 11 bases in between. The CDR3 loop reads CASSVEGSGTEAFF. The CDR3 DNA sequence: TGTGCCAGCAGCGTAGAGGGTAGCGGAACTGAAGCTTTCTTT.

This chain links TRBV30 with TRBJ1-1; the D gene is possibly TRBD1 (5 bases). CDR1 and CDR2 (germline): GTSNPN, SVGIG (reference sequence). The CDR3 covers 15 residues. Deletions cut 0 bases from V and 4 bases from J, with 15 bases between. The CDR3 sequence: CAWSVTAPRATEAFF. DNA of the CDR3: TGTGCCTGGAGTGTGACAGCGCCGAGGGCCACTGAAGCTTTCTTT.

J is TRBJ1-2 and V is TRBV6-6, with 8 bases identical to TRBD1. The trim removed 5 bases at V and 4 bases at J, leaving 6 bases unmatched. This CDR3 has 14 amino acids. CDR1 and CDR2 (germline): MNHNY, SVGAGI (reference sequence). CDR3 loop: CASSTGQGLYGYTF. The CDR3 coding sequence is TGTGCCAGCAGTACCGGACAGGGACTCTATGGCTACACCTTC.

This sequence joins TRBV13 and TRBJ1-5, with D perhaps TRBD1 (6 bases). Germline loops: CDR1 PRHDT, CDR2 FYEKMQ (reference sequence). The V gene lost 5 bases and the J gene lost 5 bases, with 10 bases spanning the gap. The CDR3 sequence is 13 residues long. The CDR3 DNA sequence: TGTGCCAGCAGCGTTTCAGGGGATCAGCCCCAGCATTTT. This sequence encodes CASSVSGDQPQHF.

CDR3 sequence reads: CASTLKFVVAGGNEQFF. Here the CDR3 DNA reads TGTGCCAGCACTCTAAAGTTTGTGGTAGCGGGGGGTAATGAGCAGTTCTTC. V is TRBV27 and J is TRBJ2-1; 10 bases are a match to TRBD2. Germline V gives CDR1 MNHEY, CDR2 SMNVEV (reference sequence). The CDR3 loop spans 17 amino acids. V gave up 7 bases and J gave up 7 bases; unmatched junction bases: 16.

The chain combines TRBV10-3 with TRBJ2-7; 9 nucleotides agree with TRBD1. Trimming cost V 3 bases and J 6 bases; bases outside gene matches: 6. Germline V lookup: CDR1 ENHRY, CDR2 SYGVKD. This CDR3 contains 14 residues. CDR3 coding DNA: TGTGCCATCAGTGATAGGACAGGGGTTTCCGAGCAGTACTTC. Translation gives CAISDRTGVSEQYF.

Of note for this clone: The sample holds other DNA sequences that translate to the same CDR3. The chain carries TRBV6-5 and TRBJ1-1; D gene uncertain. Trimming left V 0 bases short and J 1 base short, with 3 bases between. This CDR3 spans 13 amino acids. Germline V gene data show CDR1 as MNHEY and CDR2 as SVGAGI. As DNA, the CDR3 is TGTGCCAGCAGTTACTCGGAGAACACTGAAGCTTTCTTT. Translation: CASSYSENTEAFF.

This sequence joins TRBV7-9 and TRBJ1-1; no clear D. The CDR3 consists of 17 residues. The V gene lost 2 bases and the J gene lost 1 base, with 17 bases spanning the gap. Germline-derived CDR1 and CDR2 are SEHNR and FQNEAQ (reference sequence). The CDR3 reads CASSLIPTLASNTEAFF. The CDR3 nucleotides read TGTGCCAGCAGCTTAATTCCGACATTGGCCTCGAACACTGAAGCTTTCTTT.

The rearrangement joins TRBV6-6 to TRBJ2-2; D gene uncertain. V was clipped by 10 bases and J by 7 bases, with 16 bases between them. The CDR3 is 13 residues long. CDR1 is MNHNY and CDR2 is SVGAGI in the germline V gene (reference sequence). CDR3 loop: CATPTDSGGELFF. In nucleotides, the CDR3 is TGTGCCACCCCAACGGATTCGGGCGGGGAGCTGTTTTTT.

V gene TRBV2 combines with J gene TRBJ1-1, with D perhaps matching TRBD1 (6 bases). CDR1 is SNHLY, CDR2 FYNNEI, per germline. The V end was cut by 3 bases, the J end by 1 base, with 15 bases between. The CDR3 is 16 residues long. The CDR3 DNA follows: TGTGCCAGCAGTGATAGGTCGGACAGAGCGAACACTGAAGCTTTCTTT. This gives the protein CASSDRSDRANTEAFF. The complete variable domain, with remaining parts taken from reference TRBV2 and TRBJ1-1, reads EPEVTQTPSHQVTQMGQEVILRCVPISNHLYFYWYRQILGQKVEFLVSFYNNEISEKSEIFDDQFSVERPDGSNFTLKIRSTKLEDSAMYFCASSDRSDRANTEAFFGQGTRLTVV.

This clone was seen a few times. This sequence joins TRBV6-5 and TRBJ1-6; D not certain. The CDR3 contains 13 residues. Per germline, CDR1 MNHEY and CDR2 SVGAGI. V lost 6 bases and J lost 10, with 13 bases in between. The CDR3 bases are TGTGCCAGCAGAGACTCTACCCTATCACCCCTCCACTTT. As protein: CASRDSTLSPLHF.

This clone has just a few counts. The chain employs TRBV7-3 and TRBJ2-5; 7 bases are a match to TRBD2. This CDR3 contains 15 residues. V shed 2 bases and J 1 base; nucleotides not matched to a gene: 4. The germline gives CDR1 SGHTA, CDR2 FQGTGA. CDR3 nucleotides: TGTGCCAGCAGCTTATCAGCTAGCGGCCAAGAGACCCAGTACTTC. This codes for CASSLSASGQETQYF. Together with reference TRBV7-3 and TRBJ2-5, the CDR3 gives the full variable domain: GAGVSQTPSNKVTEKGKYVELRCDPISGHTALYWYRQSLGQGPEFLIYFQGTGAADDSGLPNDRFFAVRPEGSVSTLKIQRTERGDSAVYLCASSLSASGQETQYFGPGTRLLVL.

The V call is TRBV9, the J call TRBJ1-5; possible D gene TRBD1, 6 bases. Trimming took off 0 bases at V and 0 bases at J, with 13 bases between the two ends. This CDR3 is built from 17 residues. Germline V gene data show CDR1 as SGDLS and CDR2 as YYNGEE. CDR3 protein: CASSVEGVPISNQPQHF. The CDR3 nucleotides are TGTGCCAGCAGCGTAGAGGGGGTTCCAATTAGCAATCAGCCCCAGCATTTT.

The chain uses TRBV20-1 and TRBJ1-2; weak D call: TRBD1 (5 bases). The CDR3 is 10 residues long. V lost 7 bases and J lost 6, with 9 bases in between. Germline values: CDR1 DFQATT, CDR2 SNEGSKA (reference sequence). The CDR3 nucleotides are TGCAGTGGGGGGTTCGATGGCTACACCTTC. Amino acid sequence: CSGGFDGYTF.

This clone was counted only a few times. The chain employs TRBV20-1 and TRBJ2-7; D not certain. The CDR3 spans 10 residues. The V end was cut by 6 bases, the J end by 5 bases, with 8 bases between. Per germline, CDR1 DFQATT and CDR2 SNEGSKA (reference sequence). The CDR3 is CSAAENEQYF. CDR3 coding DNA: TGCAGTGCCGCCGAAAACGAGCAGTACTTC.

This clone has only a few counts. CDR3 coding DNA: TGCGCCAAGGGCTCGGACAGGGGATCGACTGGAAACACCATATATTTT. Amino acids: CAKGSDRGSTGNTIYF. This chain links TRBV23-1 with TRBJ1-3; TRBD1 aligns across 9 bases. TRBV23-1 is filed as an ORF, its function uncertain. Unmatched junction bases numbered 12, after V lost 10 bases and J lost 2 bases. The CDR3 has 16 residues.

The chain couples TRBV4-1 to TRBJ1-5, with 10 positions matching TRBD1. Germline CDR1 reads MGHRA; CDR2 reads YSYEKL. Germline trimming cut 3 bases from V and 4 bases from J; bases unmatched to any gene: 3. The length of the CDR3 is 15 residues. The CDR3 DNA reads TGCGCCAGCAGCCAGAGACAGGGGGCGAATCAGCCCCAGCATTTT. Translated: CASSQRQGANQPQHF.

In its sample, this clone was seen a few times. The chain combines TRBV27 with TRBJ2-7; 7 bases are shared with TRBD1. V lost 5 bases and J lost 2; bases outside the gene matches: 12. The CDR3 sequence is 16 residues long. Germline values: CDR1 MNHEY, CDR2 SMNVEV (reference sequence). The CDR3 sequence is CASSPLARQGTYEQYF. CDR3 coding DNA: TGTGCCAGCAGTCCTCTCGCACGACAGGGCACCTACGAGCAGTACTTC.

The chain uses TRBV6-5 and TRBJ2-5; no firm D call. The length of the CDR3 is 11 residues. Germline V gene data show CDR1 as MNHEY and CDR2 as SVGAGI. Trimming took off 6 bases at V and 5 bases at J, with 7 bases between the two ends. CDR3 nucleotides: TGTGCCAGCAGATCGCTGGAGACCCAGTACTTC. Translated, it gives CASRSLETQYF.

This clone was picked up one time. The V gene is TRBV7-9, the J gene TRBJ2-7; D gene ambiguous. CDR1 SEHNR and CDR2 FQNEAQ come from the germline V gene (reference sequence). The CDR3 totals 14 residues. The V end lost 1 base, the J end lost 4 bases, and 11 bases lay between the germline ends. As DNA, the CDR3 is TGTGCCAGCAGCTTAGGACCGACACATTACGAGCAGTACTTC. Translation gives CASSLGPTHYEQYF. The whole variable domain, filled in from reference TRBV7-9 and TRBJ2-7, reads DTGVSQNPRHKITKRGQNVTFRCDPISEHNRLYWYRQTLGQGPEFLTYFQNEAQLEKSRLLSDRFSAERPKGSFSTLEIQRTEQGDSAMYLCASSLGPTHYEQYFGPGTRLTVT.

This clone was counted between two and nine times. The chain combines TRBV9 with TRBJ2-1, with D hard to call. V was cut by 2 bases and J by 0 bases, with 12 bases left in between. This CDR3 comprises 16 residues. Per the germline V gene, CDR1 is SGDLS and CDR2 is YYNGEE. The CDR3 loop is CASSVPLESSYNEQFF. The CDR3 DNA reads TGTGCCAGCAGCGTGCCACTGGAGAGCTCCTACAATGAGCAGTTCTTC.

The chain is built from TRBV7-8 and TRBJ2-3; no firm D call. CDR1 SGHVS and CDR2 FQNEAQ come from the germline V gene. The V end was cut by 5 bases, the J end by 1 base, with 10 bases between. The CDR3 contains 14 residues. This chain's CDR3 is CASSPSRGTDTQYF. The CDR3 nucleotides are TGTGCCAGCAGCCCCTCAAGGGGCACAGATACGCAGTATTTT.

This chain joins TRBV20-1 and TRBJ2-1, with D uncertain. V was trimmed by 3 bases and J by 7 bases, leaving 7 bases between them. CDR1 and CDR2 from the germline V gene are DFQATT and SNEGSKA (reference sequence). The CDR3 is 11 amino acids. CDR3 DNA: TGCAGTGCTAGGGTGGGAAATGAGCAGTTCTTC. Its translation is CSARVGNEQFF.

This chain uses TRBV1 with TRBJ2-3; TRBD2, as called in the table, went unchecked against the DNA. TRBV1 is annotated as a pseudogene. CDR3 size: 16 residues. The CDR3 nucleotides read TGCACCAGCAGCCAAGATAGAGGAACTAGCACAGATACGCAGTATTTT. Translating it yields CTSSQDRGTSTDTQYF.

The rearrangement links TRBV27 to TRBJ2-2, with D possibly matching TRBD2 (7 bases). The ends were cut back, 8 bases at V and 7 bases at J, with 14 bases in the middle. Germline V gives CDR1 MNHEY, CDR2 SMNVEV (reference sequence). The CDR3 length is 13 residues. The CDR3 coding sequence is TGTGCCAGCGGGGGGGCTTTGAGCGGGGAGCTGTTTTTT. Translation: CASGGALSGELFF.

The genes are TRBV27 and TRBJ1-2; D call uncertain. The CDR3 totals 17 residues. The V end was cut by 6 bases, the J end by 1 base, with 21 bases between. Germline-derived CDR1 and CDR2 are MNHEY and SMNVEV (reference sequence). The CDR3 loop reads CASRFGRPSGLNYGYTF. CDR3 DNA: TGTGCCAGCAGGTTCGGCCGCCCAAGTGGACTTAACTATGGCTACACCTTC.

This clone was counted a few times. The chain is built from TRBV13 and TRBJ2-3; D not certain. V was clipped by 5 bases and J by 1 base, with 13 bases between them. CDR3 length equals 15 residues. From germline, CDR1 is PRHDT and CDR2 FYEKMQ (reference sequence). DNA of the CDR3: TGTGCCAGCAGCCCCCCCGCCGCCGGCACAGATACGCAGTATTTT. Amino acid sequence: CASSPPAAGTDTQYF.